Listed here are 21 T cell receptor beta chains from one sample, sequenced in a study of shared clonotypes between healthy human individuals. Clones were read by immunoSEQ multiplex PCR, and TCRdb kept only the in-frame ones, dropping some. The table lists about 490,000 clones, approximately 81% of them singletons. Sample: PBMCs. The receptors stem from a woman aged 40 to 55 in good health. Some clones in this sample may be carry-over from other donors' samples.

This rearrangement joins TRBV19 to TRBJ2-7; unclear D gene. This CDR3 comprises 15 residues. Trimming removed 1 base from V and 3 bases from J, with 13 bases in between. The V gene's germline CDR1 is LNHDA and CDR2 SQIVND (reference sequence). The CDR3 sequence: CASSIAAQRFYEQYF. In nucleotides, the CDR3 is TGTGCCAGTAGTATAGCCGCGCAGAGGTTCTACGAGCAGTACTTC.

The rearrangement joins TRBV6-5 to TRBJ2-5, with 8 nucleotides matching TRBD1. Germline loops: CDR1 MNHEY, CDR2 SVGAGI. J lost 5 bases, V lost 6 bases, and 11 bases had no gene match. The CDR3 spans 15 residues. CDR3 sequence (DNA): TGTGCCAGCAGCCCTGGACAGGGTCCGGCGGAGACCCAGTACTTC. Translating it yields CASSPGQGPAETQYF.

About this clone: This probably arose from a read error, given a far larger clone one base away. The V call is TRBV19, the J call TRBJ2-7; no clear D. The CDR3 spans 12 residues. Germline CDR1 and CDR2: LNHDA and SQIVND (reference sequence). Between the trimmed V and J ends, which lost 8 bases and 1 base, there was a span of 9 bases. CDR3 loop: CASLDYSYEQYF. Here the CDR3 DNA reads TGTGCCAGTCTGGATTATTCCTACGAGCAGTACTTC.

The gene calls are TRBV5-6 and TRBJ2-7, with 7 bases that match TRBD2. V lost 0 bases to trimming and J lost 2 bases; unmatched junction nucleotides: 2. This CDR3 has 14 residues. Germline V gene sequence: CDR1 SGHDT, CDR2 YYEEEE. CDR3 bases: TGTGCCAGCAGCTTGGTTGCGGGGGCCTACGAGCAGTACTTC. Encoded protein: CASSLVAGAYEQYF.

Comments on this clone: The DNA is omitted, as the CDR3 cannot be located on it reliably, and the CDR3 follows TCRdb's listing. The rearrangement links TRBV28 to TRBJ1-2; the table's D call TRBD1 went unverified against the DNA. Germline CDR1 and CDR2: MDHEN and SYDVKM. Counting both end residues, the CDR3 totals 14 amino acids. CDR3 region: CASSFGPGEFGYTF.

The genes are TRBV5-1 and TRBJ2-1, with a tentative D call TRBD2 (6 bases). The CDR3 has 18 residues. The germline CDR1 and CDR2 sequences are SGHRS and YFSETQ. Trimming left V 2 bases short and J 1 base short, with 19 bases between. This CDR3 reads CASSFIVGGTGSYNEQFF. The CDR3 DNA sequence: TGCGCCAGCAGCTTTATCGTCGGAGGGACTGGATCCTACAATGAGCAGTTCTTC.

The chain has TRBV18 and TRBJ1-5; no reliable D call. The V gene's germline CDR1 is KGHSH and CDR2 LQKENI. V shed 2 bases and J shed 6 bases, with 20 bases lying between them. CDR3 length: 17 amino acids. CDR3 region: CASSPSLPTLMGQPQHF. In DNA, the CDR3 is TGTGCCAGCTCACCAAGTCTCCCGACCCTGATGGGTCAGCCCCAGCATTTT. Combining the CDR3 with reference TRBV18 and TRBJ1-5 gives the whole variable domain NAGVMQNPRHLVRRRGQEARLRCSPMKGHSHVYWYRQLPEEGLKFMVYLQKENIIDESGMPKERFSAEFPKEGPSILRIQQVVRGDSAAYFCASSPSLPTLMGQPQHFGDGTRLSIL.

As to this clone: The sample carries other DNA sequences with the same CDR3. V is TRBV7-2 and J is TRBJ2-7, with 7 positions matching TRBD2. V lost 2 bases and J lost 3; bases outside the gene matches: 7. CDR3 length: 15 residues. Germline CDR1 and CDR2: SGHTA and FQGNSA. The CDR3 protein is CASSLQASGNYEQYF. The CDR3 nucleotides are TGTGCCAGCAGCTTACAGGCTAGCGGAAACTACGAGCAGTACTTC.

Turning to this clone: This probably arose from a read error, given a far larger clone one base away. The gene calls are TRBV7-9 and TRBJ2-5; D uncertain. Trimming removed 5 bases from V and 2 bases from J, with 15 bases in between. Germline assignment: CDR1 SEHNR and CDR2 FQNEAQ (reference sequence). This CDR3 has 15 amino acids. CDR3 nucleotides: TGTGCCAGCAGCCCACTCGGCAGTGGGCAAGAGACCCAGTACTTC. Residues: CASSPLGSGQETQYF.

V and J are TRBV28 and TRBJ1-5, with a tentative D call TRBD1 (5 bases). With 0 bases removed from V and 6 bases from J, the gap between germline ends came to 9 bases. Per the germline V gene, CDR1 is MDHEN and CDR2 is SYDVKM. CDR3 length equals 14 residues. The CDR3 DNA sequence: TGTGCCAGCAGTTTATGGGGGGTAGGTCAGCCCCAGCATTTT. Its translation: CASSLWGVGQPQHF.

This chain joins TRBV5-1 and TRBJ1-1; D not resolved. The CDR3 sequence is 14 residues long. Germline assignment: CDR1 SGHRS and CDR2 YFSETQ. V lost 4 bases and J 1 base, leaving 11 bases between the germline ends. CDR3 protein: CASSPQSQNTEAFF. CDR3 in DNA: TGCGCCAGCAGCCCCCAGTCCCAGAACACTGAAGCTTTCTTT.

The rearrangement uses TRBV2 and TRBJ1-2; the D gene is possibly TRBD1 (6 bases). CDR3 length equals 11 residues. Trimming took off 6 bases at V and 7 bases at J, with 9 bases between the two ends. The germline gives CDR1 SNHLY, CDR2 FYNNEI. The CDR3 here is CASRRDIGYTF. The CDR3 coding sequence is TGTGCCAGCAGAAGGGACATTGGCTACACCTTC.

V and J are TRBV28 and TRBJ1-2; possibly TRBD1 for D (5 bases). Trimming removed 5 bases at V and 3 bases at J, with 13 bases between. Germline V gives CDR1 MDHEN, CDR2 SYDVKM. This CDR3 is built from 14 residues. The CDR3 spells CASSTSRAHYGYTF. In DNA, the CDR3 is TGTGCCAGCAGTACGTCCAGGGCCCACTATGGCTACACCTTC.

The chain carries TRBV19 and TRBJ1-5; TRBD1 might be the D (5 bases). Per germline, CDR1 LNHDA and CDR2 SQIVND (reference sequence). V lost 3 bases to trimming and J lost 6 bases, with 12 bases between them. The length of the CDR3 is 14 residues. CDR3 region: CASSMAGLGQPQHF. The CDR3 DNA follows: TGTGCCAGTAGTATGGCAGGGTTGGGTCAGCCCCAGCATTTT.

The sample holds one count of this clone. This chain connects TRBV5-4 to TRBJ2-3; possibly TRBD2 for D (6 bases). Germline V lookup: CDR1 SGHNT, CDR2 YYREEE (reference sequence). Trimming removed 5 bases from V and 3 bases from J, with 10 bases in between. The CDR3 is 13 amino acids. The CDR3 loop reads CASRLGGTDTQYF. The CDR3 coding sequence is TGTGCCAGCAGGCTTGGAGGGACAGATACGCAGTATTTT. The variable domain in full, completed from reference TRBV5-4 and TRBJ2-3, reads ETGVTQSPTHLIKTRGQQVTLRCSSQSGHNTVSWYQQALGQGPQFIFQYYREEENGRGNFPPRFSGLQFPNYSSELNVNALELDDSALYLCASRLGGTDTQYFGPGTRLTVL.

About this clone itself: A far larger clone is a single base away, which makes a read error likely. The chain links TRBV28 to TRBJ1-2; tentatively, D is TRBD1 (5 bases). The CDR3 totals 14 residues. Germline CDR1 and CDR2: MDHEN and SYDVKM. V lost 2 bases to trimming and J lost 4 bases, with 11 bases between them. CDR3 DNA sequence: TGTGCCAGCAGTTTAATACAGGAGGCCTATGGCTACACCTTC. It specifies CASSLIQEAYGYTF.

Only one count was recorded for this clone. This same CDR3 is encoded by further DNA sequences in the sample. The rearrangement uses TRBV5-1 and TRBJ2-3, with TRBD1 as a possible D gene (6 bases). Trimming shortened V by 4 bases and J by 0 bases, and 9 bases separated the two germline ends. CDR1 is SGHRS and CDR2 is YFSETQ in the germline V gene. The CDR3 contains 14 residues. The CDR3 nucleotides read TGCGCCAGCAGCCTAGGACAGAGCACAGATACGCAGTATTTT. This encodes CASSLGQSTDTQYF.

This rearrangement joins TRBV5-6 to TRBJ1-2; 10 positions agree with TRBD1. The CDR3 covers 15 residues. V lost 1 base to trimming and J lost 5 bases; unmatched junction nucleotides: 5. The germline V gene encodes CDR1 SGHDT and CDR2 YYEEEE. CDR3 amino acids: CASSLRDRGLYGYTF. For the CDR3, the DNA is TGTGCCAGCAGCTTGAGGGACAGGGGCTTATATGGCTACACCTTC.

This clone has ten or more counts. The V gene is TRBV9, the J gene TRBJ1-5; TRBD1 might be the D (6 bases). In germline, CDR1 is SGDLS, CDR2 YYNGEE. V was pared by 2 bases and J by 0 bases, with 12 bases between. The CDR3 loop spans 16 amino acids. In nucleotides, the CDR3 is TGTGCCAGCAGCGTCCACAGGGTGTGTAGCAATCAGCCCCAGCATTTT. Protein product: CASSVHRVCSNQPQHF.

About this clone itself: With only one base between it and a far larger clone, this is likely a read error. J is TRBJ2-7 and V is TRBV2, with 7 positions matching TRBD1. The CDR3 is 14 amino acids. From germline, CDR1 is SNHLY and CDR2 FYNNEI. This CDR3 is CASALYRGQYAQYF. Here the CDR3 DNA reads TGTGCCAGCGCCCTCTACAGGGGCCAATACGCGCAGTACTTC. Combining the CDR3 with reference TRBV2 and TRBJ2-7 gives the whole variable domain EPEVTQTPSHQVTQMGQEVILRCVPISNHLYFYWYRQILGQKVEFLVSFYNNEISEKSEIFDDQFSVERPDGSNFTLKIRSTKLEDSAMYFCASALYRGQYAQYFGPGTRLTVT.

The chain carries TRBV5-4 and TRBJ2-1, with D perhaps matching TRBD2 (7 bases). This CDR3 has 16 amino acids. CDR1 and CDR2 (germline): SGHNT, YYREEE (reference sequence). Trimming shortened V by 1 base and J by 0 bases, and 11 bases separated the two germline ends. CDR3 DNA sequence: TGTGCCAGCAGCTTGAAGGCGGGGGCCTCCTACAATGAGCAGTTCTTC. Translation gives CASSLKAGASYNEQFF.